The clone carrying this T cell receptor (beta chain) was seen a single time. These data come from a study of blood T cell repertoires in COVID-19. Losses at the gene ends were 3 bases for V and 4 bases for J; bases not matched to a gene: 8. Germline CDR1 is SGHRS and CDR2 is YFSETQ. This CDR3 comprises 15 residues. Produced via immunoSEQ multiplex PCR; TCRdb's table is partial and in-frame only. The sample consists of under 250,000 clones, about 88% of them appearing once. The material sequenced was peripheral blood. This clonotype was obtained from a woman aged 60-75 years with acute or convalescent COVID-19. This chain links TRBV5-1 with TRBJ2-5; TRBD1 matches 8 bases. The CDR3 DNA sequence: TGCGCCAGCAGCTCAGGGGGCAGTTTAGGAGAGACCCAGTACTTC. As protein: CASSSGGSLGETQYF.